Shown below are 17 T cell receptor beta chains from a single sample sequenced in a study of cytomegalovirus exposure and HLA in healthy donors. The PCR used 60 Vbeta and 13 Jbeta primers. The protocol was immunoSEQ multiplex PCR, while the TCRdb copy is restricted to in-frame clones and leaves out a portion. The table shows under 150,000 clones, with roughly four fifths occurring only once. The sample consisted of PBMCs. The receptors were sampled from a male donor in good health and CMV-seronegative.

The rearrangement uses TRBV27 and TRBJ1-2; 8 nucleotides align to TRBD1. The CDR3 is 15 residues long. V lost 5 bases and J lost 2; bases outside the gene matches: 7. Germline V CDR1 and CDR2: MNHEY, SMNVEV (reference sequence). The CDR3 reads CASSADRGRNYGYTF. The CDR3 nucleotides are TGTGCCAGCAGTGCCGACAGGGGACGAAACTATGGCTACACCTTC.

This clone was seen a few times. The genes are TRBV7-9 and TRBJ2-1; 7 bases are a match to TRBD2. Germline loops: CDR1 SEHNR, CDR2 FQNEAQ (reference sequence). J lost 3 bases, V lost 7 bases, and 12 bases had no gene match. The CDR3 spans 16 residues. This chain's CDR3 is CASMLGRGTLYNEQFF. The CDR3 DNA is TGTGCCAGCATGTTAGGGAGGGGAACTCTCTACAATGAGCAGTTCTTC.

This chain joins TRBV16 and TRBJ1-1; 12 bases fit TRBD1. Unmatched junction bases numbered 10, after V lost 0 bases and J lost 5 bases. This CDR3 is 18 amino acids long. The V gene's germline CDR1 is KGHSY and CDR2 FQNENV. The CDR3 sequence is CASSQSTPGQGAGTEAFF. The DNA for the CDR3 is TGTGCCAGCAGCCAATCTACCCCGGGACAGGGGGCGGGTACTGAAGCTTTCTTT.

The V call is TRBV4-3, the J call TRBJ2-7; 10 bases line up with TRBD2. Germline assignment: CDR1 LGHNA and CDR2 YSLEER. The CDR3 contains 17 residues. V lost 0 bases, J lost 0 bases, and 5 bases stayed unmatched. CDR3 region: CASSQDQTSGFSYEQYF. The CDR3 nucleotides are TGCGCCAGCAGCCAAGATCAGACTAGCGGGTTCTCCTACGAGCAGTACTTC.

The chain combines TRBV6-4 with TRBJ1-2, with TRBD1 matching over 7 bases. V lost 5 bases and J lost 7; bases outside the gene matches: 7. Germline lookup yields CDR1 MRHNA and CDR2 SNTAGT. The CDR3 is 13 amino acids. The CDR3 coding sequence is TGTGCCAGCAGTAAGGACAGGTCCGGTGGCTACACCTTC. Translating it yields CASSKDRSGGYTF.

This clone has only one observation. This chain links TRBV28 with TRBJ2-1, with 7 bases that match TRBD1. Per the germline V gene, CDR1 is MDHEN and CDR2 is SYDVKM. This CDR3 contains 15 residues. Trimming cost V 5 bases and J 4 bases; bases outside gene matches: 8. CDR3 sequence (DNA): TGTGCCAGCAGTACAGGGGCCGCAACTTACAATGAGCAGTTCTTC. Residues: CASSTGAATYNEQFF.

The rearrangement joins TRBV7-9 to TRBJ2-3, with D possibly being TRBD2 (7 bases). The V gene's germline CDR1 is SEHNR and CDR2 FQNEAQ (reference sequence). V lost 7 bases to trimming and J lost 0 bases, with 17 bases between them. The CDR3 covers 16 residues. The CDR3 sequence is CASNSWGGASTDTQYF. The CDR3 DNA reads TGTGCCAGCAACTCGTGGGGGGGCGCGAGCACAGATACGCAGTATTTT.

The chain is built from TRBV6-5 and TRBJ2-7; 11 nucleotides align to TRBD2. From germline, CDR1 is MNHEY and CDR2 SVGAGI. V lost 4 bases and J lost 2; bases outside the gene matches: 1. The CDR3 extends over 14 amino acids. The CDR3 spells CASSLTSGTYEQYF. In DNA form, the CDR3 reads TGTGCCAGCAGTTTGACTAGCGGGACCTACGAGCAGTACTTC.

The rearrangement links TRBV5-1 to TRBJ2-5, with TRBD1 matching over 7 bases. CDR1 is SGHRS and CDR2 is YFSETQ in the germline V gene. The CDR3 runs to 14 residues. With 4 bases clipped from V and 1 base from J, the junction kept 4 bases outside the gene matches. The CDR3 is CASSPGQPQETQYF. CDR3 in DNA: TGCGCCAGCAGCCCGGGACAGCCCCAAGAGACCCAGTACTTC.

The chain couples TRBV15 to TRBJ2-7; the D is unclear. The germline V gene has CDR1 LNHNV and CDR2 YYDKDF (reference sequence). Between the trimmed V and J ends, which lost 0 bases and 0 bases, there was a span of 12 bases. The CDR3 spans 16 residues. The CDR3 sequence is CATSRELLNPSYEQYF. In nucleotides, the CDR3 is TGTGCCACCAGCAGAGAACTCCTAAACCCCTCCTACGAGCAGTACTTC. Filled out from reference TRBV15 and TRBJ2-7, the complete variable domain reads DAMVIQNPRYQVTQFGKPVTLSCSQTLNHNVMYWYQQKSSQAPKLLFHYYDKDFNNEADTPDNFQSRRPNTSFCFLDIRSPGLGDTAMYLCATSRELLNPSYEQYFGPGTRLTVT.

The rearrangement links TRBV7-9 to TRBJ1-5, with TRBD1 matching over 9 bases. V shed 4 bases and J 4 bases; nucleotides not matched to a gene: 14. The CDR3 is 18 amino acids. Germline V gene lookup returns CDR1 SEHNR and CDR2 FQNEAQ (reference sequence). CDR3 sequence: CASSSVPGQGRGNQPQHF. The CDR3 coding sequence is TGTGCCAGCAGCTCCGTCCCGGGACAGGGAAGAGGGAATCAGCCCCAGCATTTT.

The chain carries TRBV5-6 and TRBJ1-1; 12 bases align to TRBD1. The trim removed 1 base at V and 3 bases at J, leaving 10 bases unmatched. The CDR3 totals 18 residues. Germline V gives CDR1 SGHDT, CDR2 YYEEEE. The CDR3 DNA sequence: TGTGCCAGCAGCTTGCCCGGGACAGGGGGCATCCTCGACACTGAAGCTTTCTTT. This translates into CASSLPGTGGILDTEAFF.

Here the CDR3 reads CATSTGTSGRSGELFF. DNA of the CDR3: TGTGCCACCAGCACGGGGACTAGCGGTAGATCCGGGGAGCTGTTTTTT. The chain carries TRBV15 and TRBJ2-2, with 11 nucleotides matching TRBD2. Germline V lookup: CDR1 LNHNV, CDR2 YYDKDF (reference sequence). The CDR3 length is 16 residues. J was trimmed by 6 bases and V by 4 bases; bases with no gene match: 7.

This clone was counted once. The chain is built from TRBV27 and TRBJ1-6; D remains ambiguous. Trimming left V 2 bases short and J 9 bases short, with 11 bases between. Germline lookup yields CDR1 MNHEY and CDR2 SMNVEV (reference sequence). The CDR3 is made up of 14 amino acids. The CDR3 here is CASSLEALGSPLHF. DNA of the CDR3: TGTGCCAGCAGTTTAGAGGCCTTAGGTTCACCCCTCCACTTT.

The chain has TRBV2 and TRBJ1-2; the D gene is possibly TRBD1 (6 bases). This CDR3 is 15 amino acids long. CDR1 and CDR2 (germline): SNHLY, FYNNEI. Trimming left V 7 bases short and J 2 bases short, with 17 bases between. The CDR3 protein is CASKSNGQQNYGYTF. As DNA, the CDR3 is TGTGCCAGCAAGTCGAACGGACAGCAAAACTATGGCTACACCTTC.

J is TRBJ1-1 and V is TRBV7-2; D is undetermined. This CDR3 has 14 amino acids. V shed 5 bases and J shed 4 bases, with 14 bases lying between them. CDR1 is SGHTA and CDR2 is FQGNSA in the germline V gene. Here the CDR3 DNA reads TGTGCCAGCAGCCTGAGGCCCCTCGGCACTGAAGCTTTCTTT. It encodes CASSLRPLGTEAFF.

The chain recombines TRBV7-2 with TRBJ2-5, with 9 bases lining up with TRBD1. V shed 6 bases and J 2 bases; nucleotides not matched to a gene: 7. This CDR3 contains 15 residues. The germline gives CDR1 SGHTA, CDR2 FQGNSA. CDR3 nucleotide sequence: TGTGCCAGCAGACTTATGGACAGGGGACAAGAGACCCAGTACTTC. This sequence encodes CASRLMDRGQETQYF.